This T cell receptor beta chain emerged from a study of T cell responses to AZD1222 COVID-19 vaccine. Study conclusions and caveats: Seropositive at baseline were only a handful of AZD1222 recipients. Mostly white British, mostly female donors; authors suggested clonal diversity may be underestimated.

The data were produced by immunoSEQ multiplex PCR, yet TCRdb's version contains in-frame clones alone and is incomplete. The sample has about 120,000 clones; about 87% are singletons. The CDR3 contains 15 residues. Germline CDR1 DFQATT, CDR2 SNEGSKA (reference sequence). Trimming removed 3 bases from V and 5 bases from J, with 16 bases in between. In regard to this clone: What it binds is unknown.

This clonotype was sampled from an adult in good health. The source material was peripheral blood, sampled on day 0 of AZD1222 vaccination. The gene calls are TRBV20-1 and TRBJ1-4; perhaps TRBD1 as D (6 bases). In DNA form, the CDR3 reads TGCAGTGCTAGTAGGGACTCCACAGGGAATGAAAAACTGTTTTTT. This encodes CSASRDSTGNEKLFF.